This entry describes one TCR beta chain. The antigen remains unidentified. This specimen comes from a study of CD8+ T cells in alopecia areata. Regarding the study as a whole: Lesional scalp, especially alopecia totalis/universalis, showed higher clonality than normal scalp.

Extracted from the samples, RNA was reverse transcribed into cDNA to serve as the sequencing template. Clones were sequenced by immunoSEQ multiplex PCR, and TCRdb holds only the in-frame ones, with some missing. The sample consists of about 140,000 clones, about 60% of them appearing once. This CDR3 has 14 amino acids. Losses at the gene ends were 2 bases for V and 6 bases for J; bases not matched to a gene: 5. Germline CDR1 reads SGHNT; CDR2 reads YYREEE (reference sequence). The chain has TRBV5-4 and TRBJ2-1, with TRBD2 matching over 7 bases. This TCR derives from a human donor in good health. Sequencing used CD4+ T cells sorted from blood. The CDR3 region has the DNA TGTGCCAGCAGCTTTACAGCGGGAAGCAATGAGCAGTTCTTC. This encodes CASSFTAGSNEQFF.